Listed below are T cell receptor beta chains from one sample, sequenced in a study of CD8+CD57+ T cells in acquired aplastic anemia. TCRdb ran MiXCR on the reads and lists one entry per CDR3 protein. The data contain approximately 470,000 distinct CDR3 sequences, roughly a third of them singletons. Sample: sorted CD4+, CD8+, or CD8+CD57+ T cells (not recorded which) from PBMCs. The source of these receptors is a human donor with aplastic anemia. Both conserved end residues are part of each CDR3. A D gene is named only where the DNA matches it firmly. Clone size, where shown, is once, few, many, or a class for clones that have expanded.

clone size	V gene	D gene	J gene	CDR3 DNA	CDR3 protein
-	TRBV4-3	-	TRBJ1-5	TGCGCCAGCAGCCAAGTAGTAGGGGGTGGTCAGCCCCCGCATTTT	CASSQVVGGGQPPHF
many	TRBV25-1	-	TRBJ1-6	TGTGCCAGCCTACAGGGAAATAATTCACCCCTCCACTTT	CASLQGNNSPLHF
-	TRBV5-1	-	TRBJ1-3	TGCGCCAGCAGCTCCTGGCAGGGACGCAGAAACACCATATATTTT	CASSSWQGRRNTIYF
many	TRBV24-1	-	TRBJ2-1	TGTGCCACCAGTGATCCAGTTTACACGAATGAGCAGTTCTTC	CATSDPVYTNEQFF
once	TRBV7-2	TRBD1	TRBJ2-5	TGTGCCAGCAGGACCCAGGGGGCATTCGGGGAGACCCAGTACTTC	CASRTQGAFGETQYF
many	TRBV7-3	-	TRBJ1-5	TGTGCCCAATGCGGACAGCGCGGGTATCAGCCCCAGCATTTT	CAQCGQRGYQPQHF
-	TRBV5-1	TRBD1	TRBJ2-7	TGCGCCAGCAGCCCCTACCTTACAGGGGGGTACGAGCAGTACTTC	CASSPYLTGGYEQYF
many	TRBV25-1	-	TRBJ1-1	TGTGCCAGCAGTGAATTCGAGGGGATGAACACTGAAGCTTTCTTT	CASSEFEGMNTEAFF
-	TRBV6-1	TRBD1	TRBJ1-2	TGTGCCAGCAGACGACAGGGGGCGGTCTATGGCTACACCTTC	CASRRQGAVYGYTF
few	TRBV3-1	-	TRBJ2-7	TGTGCCAGCAGCCACCTTGGGTACGAGCAGTACTTC	CASSHLGYEQYF
many	TRBV24-1	TRBD2	TRBJ2-1	TGTGCCACCAGTGATGGTATGACTAGCGGGAGCTATGAGCAGTTCTTC	CATSDGMTSGSYEQFF
many	TRBV6-1	TRBD1	TRBJ1-6	TGTGCCAGCAGAACAGGGGTATCACCCCTCCACTTT	CASRTGVSPLHF
few	TRBV6-1	-	TRBJ2-7	TGTGCCAGCAGTGATGACCGCGGGCGGCGGTACGAGCAGTACTTC	CASSDDRGRRYEQYF
-	TRBV20-1	-	TRBJ1-2	TGCAGTGCGAGAATGACAGGTCGGTCCCCAGCCTATGGCTACACCTTC	CSARMTGRSPAYGYTF
few	TRBV10-3	TRBD1	TRBJ2-1	TGTGCCATCAGTGTACAGGGGGCACGTGGATCCTACAATGAGCAGTTCTTC	CAISVQGARGSYNEQFF
-	TRBV20-1	-	TRBJ2-2	TGCAGTGCTAGTAAGGGACACAACACCGGGGAGCTGTTTTTT	CSASKGHNTGELFF
few	TRBV4-3	-	TRBJ1-2	TGCGCCAGCAGCCAAGGCCTACTATCCGGCTACACCTTC	CASSQGLLSGYTF
few	TRBV20-1	TRBD2	TRBJ2-3	TGCAGTGCTAGAGACCTAGCGGGGTATGATACGCAGTATTTT	CSARDLAGYDTQYF
-	TRBV11-2	TRBD2	TRBJ2-5	TGTGCCAGCAGCTTAGTCCACCTAGCGGGAAACTATCAAGAGACCCAGTACTTC	CASSLVHLAGNYQETQYF
-	TRBV24-1	-	TRBJ2-7	TGTGCCACCAGTGACCCGATTCAGGGAAGTTACGAGCAGTACTTC	CATSDPIQGSYEQYF
-	TRBV5-1	-	TRBJ2-6	TGCGCCAGCAGCTTGGCCCTTGTTAGGACGACCTCTGGGGCCAACGTCCTGACTTTC	CASSLALVRTTSGANVLTF
many	TRBV20-1	-	TRBJ1-5	TGCAGTGCTGTGGAAGGTCAGCCCCAGCATTTT	CSAVEGQPQHF
many	TRBV19	-	TRBJ1-3	TGTGCCAGTAGTCACACAGGGAGCCCCGGAAACACCATATATTTT	CASSHTGSPGNTIYF
few	TRBV2	-	TRBJ2-6	TGTGCCAGCAGGCCGGAGCGGGACATATACTCTGGGGCCAACGTCCTGACTTTC	CASRPERDIYSGANVLTF
-	TRBV30	-	TRBJ1-3	TGTGCCTGGAGTCATGTAGGTCCTCTTGGAAACACCATATATTTT	CAWSHVGPLGNTIYF
many	TRBV2	TRBD1	TRBJ1-2	TGTGCCAGCAGCGTAACAGGGGGCTATGGCTACACCTTC	CASSVTGGYGYTF
-	TRBV7-6	-	TRBJ2-1	TGTGCCAGCAGCTTAGCGTACGATGGAGGGTGGGTCAATGAGCAGTTCTTC	CASSLAYDGGWVNEQFF
-	TRBV27	-	TRBJ1-5	TGTGCCAGCAGTTATGACACCCGCAATCAGCCCCAGCATTTT	CASSYDTRNQPQHF
-	TRBV20-1	-	TRBJ1-1	TGCAGTGCGAGCCGACCGAACACTGAAGCTTTCTTT	CSASRPNTEAFF
many	TRBV9	-	TRBJ1-2	TGTGCCAGCAGCGCTCGGGACGGAGGGAACTATGGCTACACCTTC	CASSARDGGNYGYTF
-	TRBV25-1	TRBD1	TRBJ1-2	TGTGCCAGCAGTGAATTTGGGACAGGGAGCACCTATGGCTACACCTTC	CASSEFGTGSTYGYTF
many	TRBV5-4	-	TRBJ1-2	TGTGCCAGCAGGTCCACAGGGACAAACTATGGCTACACCTTC	CASRSTGTNYGYTF
many	TRBV12-3/TRBV12-4	TRBD1	TRBJ2-7	TGTGCCAGCAGGGTTTCCGGGACAGGGTCGGATGAGCAGTACTTC	CASRVSGTGSDEQYF
-	TRBV12-3/TRBV12-4	TRBD1	TRBJ1-2	TGTGCCAGCAGTTCGGAGGACAGGAGATATAACTATGGCTACACCTTC	CASSSEDRRYNYGYTF
-	TRBV6-5	TRBD1	TRBJ1-6	TGTGCCAGCAGTTACTCTAGCGGGACAGAAAGGCTTTCACCCCTCCACTTT	CASSYSSGTERLSPLHF
-	TRBV4-2	-	TRBJ1-3	TGTGCCAGCAGCCAAGATAGCCTTAATTCTGGAAACACCATATATTTT	CASSQDSLNSGNTIYF
-	TRBV30	TRBD1	TRBJ1-5	TGTGCCTGGAGTGTAGGGACAGGGGTTGAACAGCCCCAGCATTTT	CAWSVGTGVEQPQHF
many	TRBV19	-	TRBJ2-5	TGTGCCAGTAGTATTCTGGGAAATCAAGAGACCCAGTACTTC	CASSILGNQETQYF
-	TRBV20-1	TRBD1	TRBJ1-1	TGCAGTGCTTCCGCCGGGACAGGGGGCACTGAAGCTTTCTTT	CSASAGTGGTEAFF
-	TRBV29-1	-	TRBJ2-3	TGCAGCGCCGCGGGTGATGTGGGGACAGATACGCAGTATTTT	CSAAGDVGTDTQYF
-	TRBV2	TRBD2	TRBJ2-7	TGTGCCAGCAGCCAAGAGGGGGCGGGAGGGCTTGCCGAGCAGTACTTC	CASSQEGAGGLAEQYF
many	TRBV2	-	TRBJ1-3	TGTGCCAGCAGTCAAGGCAAGACACCTGGAAACACCATATATTTT	CASSQGKTPGNTIYF
-	TRBV20-1	TRBD2	TRBJ2-5	TGCAGTGCTAGGACTAGCGACCAAGAGACCCAGTACTTC	CSARTSDQETQYF
few	TRBV29-1	TRBD1	TRBJ2-1	TGCAGCACCCCGGGACAGGGTCCGAATGAGCAGTTCTTC	CSTPGQGPNEQFF
-	TRBV7-9	-	TRBJ2-2	TGTGCCAGCAGCTTAACCCATGGGGAGCTGTTTTTT	CASSLTHGELFF
many	TRBV29-1	-	TRBJ1-1	TGCAGCTGGCGGCTAGGGGTGAACACTGAAGCTTTCTTT	CSWRLGVNTEAFF
-	TRBV20-1	-	TRBJ2-5	TGCAGTGCTAGAGAGTCGCGGAACCAAGAGACCCAGTACTTC	CSARESRNQETQYF
-	TRBV27	TRBD2	TRBJ2-1	TGTGCCAGCAGCTTGACTAGCGGGGGGGCCAATGAGCAGTTCTTC	CASSLTSGGANEQFF